These 30 T cell receptor beta chains were sequenced from one sample in a study of memory CD4+ T cells and cytomegalovirus serostatus. The sort gate was single viable CD3+CD4+CD8-CD45RO+ cells for memory CD4+ T cells. Assay used: immunoSEQ multiplex PCR; TCRdb lists only in-frame clones, some missing. The sample shows 55,000 to 80,000 clones, approximately 80% of them seen only once. Input material: memory CD4+ T cells from blood. The receptors here all came from an adult in good health and CMV-seropositive.

The V and J genes are TRBV10-3 and TRBJ2-1; the D gene is possibly TRBD2 (6 bases). This CDR3 has 14 residues. Trimming cost V 3 bases and J 6 bases, with 12 bases left between them. The V gene's germline CDR1 is ENHRY and CDR2 SYGVKD. CDR3 DNA sequence: TGTGCCATCAGTGATCCGGGACTGGTCAATGAGCAGTTCTTC. Translated: CAISDPGLVNEQFF.

The rearrangement links TRBV20-1 to TRBJ1-3, with D uncertain. Germline-derived CDR1 and CDR2 are DFQATT and SNEGSKA (reference sequence). This CDR3 comprises 11 residues. V was shortened by 4 bases and J by 8 bases, with 9 bases between the two germline ends. CDR3 DNA sequence: TGCAGTGCTAAATTTCGAGACACCATATATTTT. The encoded protein is CSAKFRDTIYF.

The rearrangement joins TRBV19 to TRBJ1-5; TRBD1 is a possible D gene (5 bases). The CDR3 loop spans 16 amino acids. V was cut by 7 bases and J by 1 base, with 17 bases left in between. Germline values: CDR1 LNHDA, CDR2 SQIVND (reference sequence). The CDR3: CASMVGEGLSNQPQHF. CDR3 nucleotides: TGTGCCAGTATGGTGGGGGAAGGGTTAAGCAATCAGCCCCAGCATTTT.

This clone was picked up a small number of times. The rearrangement joins TRBV9 to TRBJ1-4; D gene ambiguous. Trimming took 3 bases from V and 0 from J, leaving 9 bases between them. This CDR3 contains 15 residues. Per the germline V gene, CDR1 is SGDLS and CDR2 is YYNGEE. CDR3 amino acids: CASSATIATNEKLFF. The CDR3 DNA reads TGTGCCAGCAGCGCCACAATAGCAACTAATGAAAAACTGTTTTTT.

The count of this clone is one. J is TRBJ1-3 and V is TRBV4-1, with D tentatively TRBD1 (5 bases). The CDR3 runs 14 residues. Looked up from germline, CDR1 is MGHRA and CDR2 is YSYEKL. V was clipped by 2 bases and J by 2 bases, with 7 bases between them. CDR3: CASSQPTAGNTIYF. In DNA form, the CDR3 reads TGCGCCAGCAGCCAACCGACAGCTGGAAACACCATATATTTT.

The chain carries TRBV4-1 and TRBJ2-5; perhaps TRBD2 as D (6 bases). Trimming removed 4 bases at V and 1 base at J, with 25 bases between. The CDR3 consists of 19 residues. Per germline, CDR1 MGHRA and CDR2 YSYEKL. The CDR3 loop is CASSRLGASATTLQETQYF. DNA of the CDR3: TGCGCCAGCAGCCGCCTGGGAGCTAGCGCCACGACGCTCCAAGAGACCCAGTACTTC.

This clone was seen a single time. The V call is TRBV4-1, the J call TRBJ1-6; D call uncertain. The V and J ends lost 5 bases and 11 bases respectively, with 13 bases between them. The CDR3 runs 13 residues. CDR1 is MGHRA, CDR2 YSYEKL, per germline. The CDR3 nucleotides are TGCGCCAGCAGCACCGCCCCCTTAACACCCCTCCACTTT. It is translated as CASSTAPLTPLHF.

V gene TRBV5-1 combines with J gene TRBJ2-5; no definite D call. The V gene's germline CDR1 is SGHRS and CDR2 YFSETQ. The V end lost 0 bases, the J end lost 1 base, and 7 bases lay between the germline ends. The CDR3 loop spans 14 amino acids. The CDR3 DNA is TGCGCCAGCAGCTTGGGGGCCACCCAAGAGACCCAGTACTTC. Protein: CASSLGATQETQYF.

The genes are TRBV12-5 and TRBJ2-1, with 9 positions matching TRBD1. Germline loops: CDR1 LGHNT, CDR2 FRNRAP. After removal of 4 bases from V and 4 bases from J, the junction contained 8 bases not matched to a gene. The length of the CDR3 is 16 residues. CDR3 coding DNA: TGTGCTAGTGGTTGGATCACAGGGGGCGCTTACAATGAGCAGTTCTTC. Encoded protein: CASGWITGGAYNEQFF.

The chain employs TRBV14 and TRBJ2-1, with D possibly called TRBD1 or TRBD2 (5 bases each). CDR3 length equals 14 residues. Between the trimmed V and J ends, which lost 2 bases and 4 bases, there was a span of 9 bases. In germline, CDR1 is SGHDN, CDR2 FVKESK. This CDR3 is CASSQLGVYNEQFF. CDR3 DNA sequence: TGTGCCAGCAGCCAATTGGGGGTTTACAATGAGCAGTTCTTC.

The sample holds a few counts of this clone. The gene calls are TRBV6-1 and TRBJ2-5; 10 nucleotides agree with TRBD2. There are 16 residues in the CDR3. Germline CDR1 and CDR2: MNHNS and SASEGT. V dropped 4 bases and J dropped 1; count of bases not matched to a gene: 6. The CDR3 here is CASSAGLADIQETQYF. The CDR3, as DNA: TGTGCCAGCAGTGCCGGACTAGCGGACATCCAAGAGACCCAGTACTTC.

The chain recombines TRBV6-4 with TRBJ2-1; 9 nucleotides agree with TRBD2. The J segment lost 5 bases and the V segment lost 7 bases, leaving 12 bases of the junction unmatched. The CDR3 runs 16 residues. Germline V gene lookup returns CDR1 MRHNA and CDR2 SNTAGT. The CDR3 protein is CASTPSSGSAHNEQFF. The CDR3 DNA follows: TGTGCCAGCACCCCGAGTAGCGGGAGTGCACACAATGAGCAGTTCTTC.

In its sample, this clone was seen many times. The chain uses TRBV2 and TRBJ1-6; D is ambiguous. The ends were cut back, 8 bases at V and 4 bases at J, with 9 bases in the middle. The CDR3 consists of 13 residues. Germline loops: CDR1 SNHLY, CDR2 FYNNEI. The CDR3, as DNA: TGTGCCAGCCGGAGGCAGTATAATTCACCCCTCCACTTT. Translation gives CASRRQYNSPLHF.

There are a few counts of this clone. V usage is TRBV18 and J usage is TRBJ1-3; D call uncertain. The germline V and J ends were trimmed by 3 bases and 7 bases, with 16 bases remaining between them. This CDR3 has 15 amino acids. The germline V gene has CDR1 KGHSH and CDR2 LQKENI. DNA of the CDR3: TGTGCCAGCTCACCTGAGACGGATCAATGGAACACCATATATTTT. Residues: CASSPETDQWNTIYF.

This clone was observed a single time. The gene calls are TRBV14 and TRBJ2-6; perhaps TRBD2 as D (6 bases). From germline, CDR1 is SGHDN and CDR2 FVKESK. CDR3 length: 17 residues. Trimming took 2 bases from V and 0 from J, leaving 11 bases between them. Here the CDR3 reads CASSQLGGSSGANVLTF. CDR3 nucleotides: TGTGCCAGCAGCCAATTAGGAGGGAGCTCTGGGGCCAACGTCCTGACTTTC.

The sample holds one count of this clone. The V call is TRBV30, the J call TRBJ2-7, with 15 bases lining up with TRBD2. This CDR3 spans 15 amino acids. Losses at the gene ends were 2 bases for V and 5 bases for J; bases not matched to a gene: 4. Germline CDR1 GTSNPN, CDR2 SVGIG (reference sequence). The DNA of the CDR3 is TGTGCCTGGAGTAAAGGACTAGCGGGAGGGGACGAGCAGTACTTC. This encodes CAWSKGLAGGDEQYF.

The chain has TRBV6-6 and TRBJ1-3; D unresolved. Trimming left V 3 bases short and J 2 bases short, with 14 bases between. CDR3 size: 16 residues. Germline V gene lookup returns CDR1 MNHNY and CDR2 SVGAGI (reference sequence). The CDR3 region has the DNA TGTGCCAGCAGTTATAGTGGCAGTACGGCTGGAAACACCATATATTTT. It translates to CASSYSGSTAGNTIYF.

This chain links TRBV13 with TRBJ2-3, with 8 bases aligning to TRBD1. Germline loops: CDR1 PRHDT, CDR2 FYEKMQ (reference sequence). The V and J ends lost 5 bases and 0 bases, in that order; junction bases with no gene match: 10. The CDR3 contains 17 residues. The DNA for the CDR3 is TGTGCCAGCAGCCGTCAATTCAGGGGGCTGAGCACAGATACGCAGTATTTT. It translates to CASSRQFRGLSTDTQYF.

Only one count was recorded for this clone. CDR3 residues: CASSHQDSAGELFF. The CDR3, as DNA: TGTGCCAGCAGCCACCAGGACAGTGCCGGGGAGCTGTTTTTT. The rearrangement joins TRBV11-3 to TRBJ2-2, with D possibly being TRBD1 (6 bases). CDR1 and CDR2 (germline): SGHNT, YENEEA. CDR3 length: 14 amino acids. With 5 bases removed from V and 6 bases from J, the gap between germline ends came to 13 bases.

This clone appeared once. This sequence joins TRBV11-1 and TRBJ1-1; tentative D call: TRBD1 (5 bases). CDR3 length: 13 amino acids. Germline V lookup: CDR1 SGHAT, CDR2 FQDESV (reference sequence). V was trimmed by 1 base and J by 10 bases, leaving 13 bases between them. The CDR3 sequence is CASSLERARGAFF. The DNA of the CDR3 is TGTGCCAGCAGCTTAGAACGGGCTAGGGGAGCTTTCTTT.

This clone was counted only a few times. V and J are TRBV19 and TRBJ2-3, with D possibly being TRBD1 or TRBD2 (5 bases each). The germline V and J ends were trimmed by 7 bases and 4 bases, with 12 bases remaining between them. The CDR3 length is 13 residues. CDR1 LNHDA and CDR2 SQIVND come from the germline V gene (reference sequence). Written as DNA, the CDR3 is TGTGCCAGTACGGCCGGGGCCGCAGATACGCAGTATTTT. Amino acid sequence: CASTAGAADTQYF.

The chain has TRBV11-2 and TRBJ2-6; D is undetermined. This CDR3 is 15 amino acids long. Germline values: CDR1 SGHAT, CDR2 FQNNGV. Trimming took 5 bases from V and 2 from J, leaving 10 bases between them. CDR3 DNA sequence: TGTGCCAGCAGCCCCTCGGGTCCTGGGGCCAACGTCCTGACTTTC. Translation: CASSPSGPGANVLTF.

The chain has TRBV6-6 and TRBJ2-3; a possible D gene is TRBD2 (6 bases). This CDR3 region has 15 residues. CDR1 and CDR2 from the germline V gene are MNHNY and SVGAGI (reference sequence). V shed 8 bases and J shed 4 bases, with 19 bases lying between them. The CDR3 loop reads CASLHGGAPADTQYF. The CDR3 bases are TGTGCCAGCCTTCACGGCGGGGCCCCTGCAGATACGCAGTATTTT.

The CDR3 nucleotides read TGTGCCAGCAGCCAAGGACGTTCGGGAAACACCATATATTTT. It is translated as CASSQGRSGNTIYF. The chain employs TRBV4-2 and TRBJ1-3, with unresolved D. Trimming cost V 1 base and J 4 bases, with 8 bases left between them. The CDR3 runs 14 residues. CDR1 LGHNA and CDR2 YNFKEQ come from the germline V gene.

The chain carries TRBV16 and TRBJ2-5; perhaps TRBD1 as D (6 bases). Germline values: CDR1 KGHSY, CDR2 FQNENV. The CDR3 length is 14 residues. The ends were cut back, 0 bases at V and 6 bases at J, with 11 bases in the middle. In DNA form, the CDR3 reads TGTGCCAGCAGCCAATCGACTCAGGGGAAGACCCAGTACTTC. Translated: CASSQSTQGKTQYF.

The chain carries TRBV2 and TRBJ2-5; the match to TRBD2 covers 8 bases. The CDR3 extends over 16 amino acids. V was pared by 5 bases and J by 4 bases, with 12 bases of the junction left unmatched. Germline V lookup: CDR1 SNHLY, CDR2 FYNNEI. In nucleotides, the CDR3 is TGTGCCAGCAGTCGAAGCCTAGGCGGGGGGAGAGAGACCCAGTACTTC. Translation gives CASSRSLGGGRETQYF.

This clone was seen ten or more times. The V call is TRBV2, the J call TRBJ2-3; D is perhaps TRBD1 (5 bases). The V and J ends lost 3 bases and 3 bases respectively, with 10 bases between them. Per the germline V gene, CDR1 is SNHLY and CDR2 is FYNNEI. The CDR3 spans 14 residues. CDR3 in DNA: TGTGCCAGCAGTGATGGGGCTCGGACAGATACGCAGTATTTT. Residues: CASSDGARTDTQYF.

The chain is built from TRBV18 and TRBJ2-2; TRBD1 is a possible D gene (6 bases). The CDR3 runs to 15 residues. Germline CDR1 reads KGHSH; CDR2 reads LQKENI. Trimming pared 6 bases from V and 0 bases from J, leaving 11 bases between. In DNA form, the CDR3 reads TGTGCCAGCTCCCCCGGGACACCGAACACCGGGGAGCTGTTTTTT. It specifies CASSPGTPNTGELFF.

This clone was counted a few times. The CDR3 nucleotides read TGTGCCAGTAGTAACCGGGACCGGGGAGTCTACGAGCAGTACTTC. The encoded protein is CASSNRDRGVYEQYF. V usage is TRBV19 and J usage is TRBJ2-7; D tentatively fits TRBD1 or TRBD2 (5 bases each). Trimming took 4 bases from V and 3 from J, leaving 16 bases between them. The CDR3 is 15 residues long. Germline CDR1 is LNHDA and CDR2 is SQIVND (reference sequence).

The chain employs TRBV20-1 and TRBJ1-1; 7 bases are a match to TRBD1. Germline V lookup: CDR1 DFQATT, CDR2 SNEGSKA (reference sequence). The CDR3 has 11 amino acids. The trim removed 7 bases at V and 5 bases at J, leaving 4 bases unmatched. CDR3 coding DNA: TGCAGTGTCGACAGGGATACTGAAGCTTTCTTT. Residues: CSVDRDTEAFF.